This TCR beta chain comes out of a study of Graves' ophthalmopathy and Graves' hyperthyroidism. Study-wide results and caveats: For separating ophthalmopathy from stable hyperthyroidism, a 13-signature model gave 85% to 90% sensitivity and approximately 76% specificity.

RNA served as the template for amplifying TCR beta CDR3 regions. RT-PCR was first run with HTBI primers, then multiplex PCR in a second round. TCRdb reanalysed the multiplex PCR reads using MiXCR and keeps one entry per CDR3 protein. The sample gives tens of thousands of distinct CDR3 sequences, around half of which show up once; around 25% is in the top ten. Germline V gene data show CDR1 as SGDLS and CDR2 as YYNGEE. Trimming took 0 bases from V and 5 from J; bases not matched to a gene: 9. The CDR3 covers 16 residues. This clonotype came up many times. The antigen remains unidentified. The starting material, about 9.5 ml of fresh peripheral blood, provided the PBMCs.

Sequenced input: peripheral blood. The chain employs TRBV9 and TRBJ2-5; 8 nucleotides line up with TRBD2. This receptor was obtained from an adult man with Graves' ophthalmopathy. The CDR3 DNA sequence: TGTGCCAGCAGCGTAGGAGCGGCGGGAGGTTTGGAGACCCAGTACTTC. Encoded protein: CASSVGAAGGLETQYF.